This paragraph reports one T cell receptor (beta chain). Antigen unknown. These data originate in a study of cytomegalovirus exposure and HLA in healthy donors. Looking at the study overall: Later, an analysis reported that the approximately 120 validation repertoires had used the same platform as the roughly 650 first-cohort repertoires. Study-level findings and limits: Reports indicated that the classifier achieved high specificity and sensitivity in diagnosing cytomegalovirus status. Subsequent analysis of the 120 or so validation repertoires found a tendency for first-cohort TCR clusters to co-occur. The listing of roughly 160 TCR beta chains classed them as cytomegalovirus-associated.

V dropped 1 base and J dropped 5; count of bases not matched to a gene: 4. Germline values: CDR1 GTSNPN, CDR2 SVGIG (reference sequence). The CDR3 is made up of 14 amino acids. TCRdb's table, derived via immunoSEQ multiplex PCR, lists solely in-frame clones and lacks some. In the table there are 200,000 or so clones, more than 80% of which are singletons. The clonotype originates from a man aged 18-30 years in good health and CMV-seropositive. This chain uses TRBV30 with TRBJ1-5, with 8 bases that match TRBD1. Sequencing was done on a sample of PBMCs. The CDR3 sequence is CAWSAGQGDQPQHF. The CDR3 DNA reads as TGTGCCTGGAGTGCAGGACAGGGCGATCAGCCCCAGCATTTT.